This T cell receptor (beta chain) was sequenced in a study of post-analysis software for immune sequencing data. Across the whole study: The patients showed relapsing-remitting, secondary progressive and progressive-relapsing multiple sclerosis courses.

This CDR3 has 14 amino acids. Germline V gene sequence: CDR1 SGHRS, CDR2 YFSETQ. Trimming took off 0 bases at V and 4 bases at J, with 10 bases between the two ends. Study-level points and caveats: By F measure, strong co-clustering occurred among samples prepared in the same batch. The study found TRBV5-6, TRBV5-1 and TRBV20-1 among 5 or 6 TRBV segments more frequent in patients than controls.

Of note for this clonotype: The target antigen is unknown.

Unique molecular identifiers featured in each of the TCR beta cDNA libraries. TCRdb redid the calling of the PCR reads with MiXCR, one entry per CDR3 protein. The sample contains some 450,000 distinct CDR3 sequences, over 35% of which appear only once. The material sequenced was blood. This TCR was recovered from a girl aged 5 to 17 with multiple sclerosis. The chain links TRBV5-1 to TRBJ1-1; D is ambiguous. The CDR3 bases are TGCGCCAGCAGCTTGGGATGGTCGGGCACTGAAGCTTTCTTT. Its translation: CASSLGWSGTEAFF.